What follows are 6 T cell receptor beta chains derived from one specimen sequenced in a study of CD8+ T cells in alopecia areata. cDNA serving as the sequencing template came from extracted, reverse transcribed RNA. Here immunoSEQ multiplex PCR was the method, and the copy in TCRdb shows in-frame clones only, minus some. The table has roughly 60,000 clones, roughly 46% seen once. Material: NKG2D-low CD8+ T cells sorted from blood. These receptors all stem from a human donor with alopecia areata.

This clone was seen a handful of times. The J gene is TRBJ2-7, the V gene TRBV9; possibly TRBD2 for D (6 bases). The V end lost 0 bases, the J end lost 4 bases, and 17 bases lay between the germline ends. Germline V CDR1 and CDR2: SGDLS, YYNGEE. CDR3 length: 16 amino acids. CDR3 DNA sequence: TGTGCCAGCAGCGTAGGTGGGACTTCACCGGATTACGAGCAGTACTTC. It is translated as CASSVGGTSPDYEQYF.

This chain joins TRBV28 and TRBJ2-1, with TRBD2 identical over 14 bases. The CDR3 covers 15 residues. Germline CDR1 reads MDHEN; CDR2 reads SYDVKM. J gave up 5 bases and V 8 bases, and 5 bases lay outside the gene matches. CDR3 residues: CASGPGLAGDNEQFF. Here the CDR3 DNA reads TGTGCCAGCGGGCCGGGACTAGCGGGAGACAATGAGCAGTTCTTC.

This clone was observed a few times. This rearrangement joins TRBV28 to TRBJ2-7; 8 nucleotides agree with TRBD2. V shed 3 bases, J shed 5 bases, and the junction held 6 bases outside the gene matches. This CDR3 region has 14 residues. Germline loops: CDR1 MDHEN, CDR2 SYDVKM. CDR3 sequence: CASSLGTSRHEQYF. The DNA of the CDR3 is TGTGCCAGCAGTTTGGGGACTAGTAGGCACGAGCAGTACTTC. Looking up the rest from reference TRBV28 and TRBJ2-7 gives the full variable domain: DVKVTQSSRYLVKRTGEKVFLECVQDMDHENMFWYRQDPGLGLRLIYFSYDVKMKEKGDIPEGYSVSREKKERFSLILESASTNQTSMYLCASSLGTSRHEQYFGPGTRLTVT.

This clone was seen just once. V gene TRBV27 combines with J gene TRBJ2-7, with D perhaps matching TRBD1 (6 bases). CDR1 and CDR2 from the germline V gene are MNHEY and SMNVEV (reference sequence). This CDR3 is 15 amino acids long. The ends were cut back, 5 bases at V and 0 bases at J, with 14 bases in the middle. The CDR3 DNA reads TGTGCCAGCAGTGTCAGGGGCCATACCTCCTACGAGCAGTACTTC. Its protein is CASSVRGHTSYEQYF.

The chain joins TRBV5-6 to TRBJ2-7, with a tentative D call TRBD1 (6 bases). The V end was cut by 0 bases, the J end by 3 bases, with 16 bases between. CDR3 length: 16 amino acids. Germline V gene lookup returns CDR1 SGHDT and CDR2 YYEEEE. The CDR3 nucleotides are TGTGCCAGCAGCTTGGAGATGACAGGTCGGCGCTACGAGCAGTACTTC. The encoded protein is CASSLEMTGRRYEQYF.

In its sample, this clone was seen a few times. The V and J genes are TRBV28 and TRBJ1-2; D unresolved. The germline V gene has CDR1 MDHEN and CDR2 SYDVKM. Trimming took 5 bases from V and 6 from J, leaving 28 bases between them. This CDR3 is built from 18 residues. The CDR3 nucleotides read TGTGCCAGCAGTCATGGAGACGAGGCAGGCCCGATGAGCCATGGCTACACCTTC. Its translation is CASSHGDEAGPMSHGYTF.